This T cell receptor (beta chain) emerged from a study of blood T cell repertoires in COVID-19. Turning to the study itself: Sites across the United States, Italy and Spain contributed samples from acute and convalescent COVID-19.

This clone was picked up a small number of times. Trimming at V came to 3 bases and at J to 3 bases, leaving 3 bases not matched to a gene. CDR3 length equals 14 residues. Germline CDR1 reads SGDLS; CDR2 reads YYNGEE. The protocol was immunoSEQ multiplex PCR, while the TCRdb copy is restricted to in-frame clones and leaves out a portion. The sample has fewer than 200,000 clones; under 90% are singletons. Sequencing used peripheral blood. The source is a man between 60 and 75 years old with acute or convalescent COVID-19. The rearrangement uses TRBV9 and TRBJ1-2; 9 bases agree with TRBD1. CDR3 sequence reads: CASSARTGDYGYTF. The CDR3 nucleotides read TGTGCCAGCAGCGCCCGGACAGGGGACTATGGCTACACCTTC.